This T cell receptor (beta chain) emerged from a study of cytomegalovirus exposure and HLA in healthy donors. Background on the study: A prior study identified 117 million unique TCR beta sequences from about 180 million T cells. Study observations and caveats: Common viral pathogens seemed to be connected with several of the most significant clusters, according to a later analysis. For most TCR sequences rarity was the rule, although some public TCRs occurred in many donors.

V lost 7 bases to trimming and J lost 2 bases; unmatched junction nucleotides: 5. Germline V gene data show CDR1 as MDHEN and CDR2 as SYDVKM. The CDR3 spans 14 residues. Comment on this clone: Antigen specificity is unknown.

Primers for the PCR totalled 60 Vbeta and 13 Jbeta. Only in-frame clones appear in the TCRdb table, and some are missing; sequencing was by immunoSEQ multiplex PCR. The repertoire consists of roughly 200,000 clones, with around 80% occurring once and the leading ten covering more than 5.5%. The gene calls are TRBV28 and TRBJ1-2; 9 positions match TRBD1. The sequence was obtained from a middle-aged man in good health and CMV-seronegative. The sample was PBMCs. CDR3 residues: CASTTGTGNYGYTF. The CDR3 DNA reads as TGTGCCAGCACTACCGGGACAGGGAACTATGGCTACACCTTC.